The 21 T cell receptor beta chains reported below all come from one sample, sequenced in a study of shared clonotypes between healthy human individuals. The assay was immunoSEQ multiplex PCR, and TCRdb's table has in-frame clones only and misses some. Among about 600,000 clones, about 80% were seen once, and the ten largest hold around 12%. Sequenced: PBMCs. Receptors originate from a woman aged 40 to 50 in good health. Some clones in this sample may be carry-over from other donors' samples.

This sequence joins TRBV7-6 and TRBJ1-5; 8 nucleotides match TRBD1. CDR3 length: 16 amino acids. The junction had 7 bases not matched to a gene; V was cut back by 3 bases and J by 3 bases. CDR1 is SGHVS and CDR2 is FNYEAQ in the germline V gene. CDR3 loop: CASSLSPRGHNQPQHF. CDR3 coding DNA: TGTGCCAGCAGCTTGAGCCCCAGGGGGCACAATCAGCCCCAGCATTTT.

The rearrangement links TRBV7-7 to TRBJ2-1; 7 bases fit TRBD2. Germline CDR1 and CDR2: SSHAT and FNYEAQ (reference sequence). Trimming removed 0 bases from V and 14 bases from J; junction bases left unmatched: 19. CDR3 length equals 17 residues. CDR3 sequence (DNA): TGTGCCAGCAGCTTAGCGGTCCAAATTATATGCGGGAGTAGGGAGTTCTTC. Its translation is CASSLAVQIICGSREFF. Combining the CDR3 with reference TRBV7-7 and TRBJ2-1 gives the whole variable domain GAGVSQSPRYKVTKRGQDVTLRCDPISSHATLYWYQQALGQGPEFLTYFNYEAQPDKSGLPSDRFSAERPEGSISTLTIQRTEQRDSAMYRCASSLAVQIICGSREFFGPGTRLTVL.

The chain recombines TRBV19 with TRBJ1-5; a weak D match, TRBD1 (5 bases). V lost 6 bases, J lost 6 bases, and 18 bases lay in between. CDR1 and CDR2 (germline): LNHDA, SQIVND (reference sequence). The CDR3 consists of 15 residues. CDR3 sequence reads: CASSQQAGTAQPQHF. CDR3 in DNA: TGTGCCAGTAGCCAACAGGCGGGAACAGCTCAGCCCCAGCATTTT.

The chain combines TRBV28 with TRBJ2-7; 13 nucleotides match TRBD2. CDR3 length: 14 residues. Trimming took 8 bases from V and 7 from J; bases not matched to a gene: 8. The germline CDR1 and CDR2 sequences are MDHEN and SYDVKM. CDR3 bases: TGTGCCAGCTACACTAGCGGGAGGGCCCGGGAGCAGTACTTC. Amino acid sequence: CASYTSGRAREQYF.

The chain uses TRBV7-9 and TRBJ1-2; tentative D call: TRBD1 (6 bases). CDR1 SEHNR and CDR2 FQNEAQ come from the germline V gene (reference sequence). With 3 bases removed from V and 1 base from J, the gap between germline ends came to 12 bases. The CDR3 has 15 residues. In DNA form, the CDR3 reads TGTGCCAGCAGCTTCGGACAGCCGTTTAACTATGGCTACACCTTC. Translating gives CASSFGQPFNYGYTF. Full variable domain (outside the CDR3, taken from reference TRBV7-9 and TRBJ1-2): DTGVSQNPRHKITKRGQNVTFRCDPISEHNRLYWYRQTLGQGPEFLTYFQNEAQLEKSRLLSDRFSAERPKGSFSTLEIQRTEQGDSAMYLCASSFGQPFNYGYTFGSGTRLTVV.

The rearrangement links TRBV28 to TRBJ2-1; 11 bases are a match to TRBD2. There are 16 residues in the CDR3. V lost 6 bases to trimming and J lost 3 bases; unmatched junction nucleotides: 7. The V gene's germline CDR1 is MDHEN and CDR2 SYDVKM. The DNA for the CDR3 is TGTGCCAGCAGCCTAGGACTAGCGGGTAACTACAATGAGCAGTTCTTC. This translates into CASSLGLAGNYNEQFF.

The gene calls are TRBV4-3 and TRBJ2-7; D is unclear. Germline V gene data show CDR1 as LGHNA and CDR2 as YSLEER. The CDR3 loop spans 14 amino acids. V shed 0 bases and J shed 3 bases, with 9 bases lying between them. The CDR3 DNA follows: TGCGCCAGCAGCCAAGATCTCCGTTACTACGAGCAGTACTTC. Encoded protein: CASSQDLRYYEQYF.

V gene TRBV7-8 combines with J gene TRBJ2-7; D may match TRBD1 or TRBD2 (5 bases each). The CDR3 has 15 residues. V lost 5 bases and J lost 2, with 16 bases in between. Germline-derived CDR1 and CDR2 are SGHVS and FQNEAQ. The CDR3 is CASSLRAGSPYEQYF. The CDR3 nucleotides are TGTGCCAGCAGCCTCCGGGCAGGGAGTCCCTACGAGCAGTACTTC.

This clone was seen only a few times. V is TRBV28 and J is TRBJ2-5, with D tentatively TRBD1 (5 bases). CDR3 length equals 12 residues. Germline V lookup: CDR1 MDHEN, CDR2 SYDVKM. With 2 bases removed from V and 7 bases from J, the gap between germline ends came to 8 bases. The CDR3 here is CASSLNGATQYF. The DNA for the CDR3 is TGTGCCAGCAGTTTAAATGGGGCGACCCAGTACTTC.

This sequence joins TRBV5-1 and TRBJ2-3; D unresolved. Trimming cost V 0 bases and J 7 bases, with 6 bases left between them. There are 12 residues in the CDR3. Germline V gene data show CDR1 as SGHRS and CDR2 as YFSETQ. CDR3 amino acids: CASSLVENTQYF. Written as DNA, the CDR3 is TGCGCCAGCAGCTTGGTCGAGAATACGCAGTATTTT.

A word on this clone: A single base is all that separates this from a far larger clone, so a read error is likely. The same CDR3 also results from other DNA sequences found in this sample. The gene calls are TRBV19 and TRBJ2-2; D is undetermined. The CDR3 consists of 15 residues. The V gene's germline CDR1 is LNHDA and CDR2 SQIVND (reference sequence). Trimming took off 0 bases at V and 7 bases at J, with 12 bases between the two ends. The CDR3 region has the DNA TGTGCCAGTAGTATAGACCGTGGGGATATCGGGGAGCTGTTTTTT. As protein: CASSIDRGDIGELFF.

This chain uses TRBV27 with TRBJ2-2; D is undetermined. The CDR3 contains 15 residues. Germline V CDR1 and CDR2: MNHEY, SMNVEV (reference sequence). V gave up 4 bases and J gave up 2 bases, with 11 bases separating them. CDR3 in DNA: TGTGCCAGCAGTTCACTTACCTCCAACACCGGGGAGCTGTTTTTT. Translating gives CASSSLTSNTGELFF.

The genes are TRBV7-2 and TRBJ2-7; 7 bases are shared with TRBD2. V was clipped by 7 bases and J by 2 bases; unmatched bases: 8. CDR3 length: 14 amino acids. CDR1 is SGHTA and CDR2 is FQGNSA in the germline V gene. CDR3 DNA: TGTGCCAGCACCGCCGAGCGGGATACCTACGAGCAGTACTTC. This sequence encodes CASTAERDTYEQYF.

This sequence joins TRBV27 and TRBJ1-1, with unresolved D. The CDR3 has 13 amino acids. Trimming took off 5 bases at V and 6 bases at J, with 13 bases between the two ends. CDR1 MNHEY and CDR2 SMNVEV come from the germline V gene (reference sequence). CDR3 bases: TGTGCCAGCAGTCCCGATGTGGGAGCTGAAGCTTTCTTT. It is translated as CASSPDVGAEAFF.

This chain connects TRBV28 to TRBJ2-3; 7 nucleotides align to TRBD1. Trimming cost V 1 base and J 3 bases; bases outside gene matches: 1. The length of the CDR3 is 14 residues. Germline assignment: CDR1 MDHEN and CDR2 SYDVKM. The CDR3: CASSLLQGTDTQYF. The CDR3 region has the DNA TGTGCCAGCAGTTTATTACAGGGGACAGATACGCAGTATTTT.

Details on this clone: A far larger clone lies a single base away; this is likely a read error. The rearrangement links TRBV30 to TRBJ2-3; 11 positions match TRBD2. The CDR3 consists of 16 residues. The germline V gene has CDR1 GTSNPN and CDR2 SVGIG (reference sequence). The ends lost 1 base at V and 8 bases at J; junction bases unmatched: 11. CDR3 nucleotide sequence: TGTGCCTGGAGTGGGCGGCTAGCGGGAGGACCAGGTACGCAGTATTTT. Its protein product is CAWSGRLAGGPGTQYF.

V usage is TRBV2 and J usage is TRBJ2-5; D perhaps matches TRBD2 (5 bases). This CDR3 contains 12 residues. The germline V gene has CDR1 SNHLY and CDR2 FYNNEI. V gave up 7 bases and J gave up 5 bases, with 11 bases separating them. The CDR3 here is CASKGDSETQYF. DNA for the CDR3: TGTGCCAGCAAGGGAGATTCGGAGACCCAGTACTTC. Filled out from reference TRBV2 and TRBJ2-5, the complete variable domain reads EPEVTQTPSHQVTQMGQEVILRCVPISNHLYFYWYRQILGQKVEFLVSFYNNEISEKSEIFDDQFSVERPDGSNFTLKIRSTKLEDSAMYFCASKGDSETQYFGPGTRLLVL.

As concerns this clone: The junction differs from germline at one of its ends, possibly a read error. Distinct nucleotide sequences in the sample also encode this CDR3. The V gene is TRBV27, the J gene TRBJ2-7; 10 nucleotides agree with TRBD2. The CDR3 is 20 amino acids. CDR1 is MNHEY, CDR2 SMNVEV, per germline (reference sequence). The CDR3: CASSLEPGFPGTSDTYEQYF. The CDR3 DNA is TGCGCCAGCAGTTTAGAACCCGGCTTTCCGGGGACTAGCGATACCTACGAGCAGTACTTC.

With respect to this clone: A read error may be the cause here, since a much bigger clone is one base away. The V call is TRBV7-6, the J call TRBJ1-1; no definite D call. CDR1 and CDR2 (germline): SGHVS, FNYEAQ. CDR3 length: 14 amino acids. V was pared by 1 base and J by 1 base, with 7 bases between. The DNA of the CDR3 is TGTGCCAGCAGCTTAGAGGGTGGGAACACTGAAGCTTTCTTT. It codes for CASSLEGGNTEAFF.

J is TRBJ2-5 and V is TRBV2, with 12 bases lining up with TRBD1. This CDR3 region has 16 residues. The germline CDR1 and CDR2 sequences are SNHLY and FYNNEI. V dropped 6 bases and J dropped 4; count of bases not matched to a gene: 9. Written as DNA, the CDR3 is TGTGCCAGCAGGTTCCCGGGACAGGGGGCGGGAGAGACCCAGTACTTC. Translating gives CASRFPGQGAGETQYF.

This clone was recorded a few times. The V gene is TRBV4-2, the J gene TRBJ2-1, with TRBD1 matching over 8 bases. With V trimmed by 0 bases and J by 8 bases, 6 bases remained unmatched. The CDR3 is made up of 15 amino acids. Looked up from germline, CDR1 is LGHNA and CDR2 is YNFKEQ. This CDR3 reads CASSQDRTGRDEQFF. In DNA, the CDR3 is TGTGCCAGCAGCCAAGATCGGACAGGGCGGGATGAGCAGTTCTTC.